This entry concerns a single T cell receptor (beta chain). What this receptor recognizes is not known. No base quality information exists; no much larger clone differs at one position. This specimen's time point label, interpreted: pretreatment peripheral blood. A cohort of roughly 30 patients with locally advanced or metastatic urothelial carcinoma, treated at Memorial Sloan Kettering on a trial protocol, was included. Peripheral blood mononuclear cells were collected pretreatment and during treatment, with between 1 and 8 total time points per patient. The Qiagen DNeasy Blood extraction kit was used to purify genomic DNA from total PBMCs and tumor samples. PBMCs were collected pretreatment and during treatment, and were isolated and stored as previously described. Relative to germline, V is 6 bases shorter and J is 0 bases shorter, with 21 bases between their ends. Reading from cysteine to phenylalanine, the CDR3 counts 19 amino acids. Left in the record is the CDR3 DNA by itself, 57 bases read in frame from the first base. The germline V gene gives CDR1 as SNHLY and CDR2 as FYNNEI.

The data stem from a study of PD-L1 blockade in urothelial cancer (dated by TCRdb to 2016 to 2017). About the full investigation: Every patient began therapy at some point between 2013 and 2015 and was given atezolizumab 1,200 mg intravenously every 3 weeks. About 90% of the 29 patients were males with bladder-origin urothelial cancer, and about 60% of the 29 reported a prior smoking history. Patients had an ECOG performance status of 0 or 1 and had received between 0 and 3 prior chemotherapy regimens. Blood samples were analyzed 3 weeks after the start of treatment (second dose) and 6 weeks after the start of treatment. Blood samples gave a median of about 150,000 T cells and 77,000 or so unique TCRs, with a median clonality of around 0.08. The study, an exploratory multi-omic analysis, examined somatic, immune and clinical correlates of response to PD-L1 blockade with atezolizumab in urothelial cancer. Pretreatment tumor samples, along with matched peripheral blood collected serially before and after atezolizumab treatment, underwent TCR sequencing. Progression-free survival longer than 6 months counted as durable clinical benefit, and TCR features were additionally tested against both progression-free and overall survival. In the same patients, whole exome sequencing and RNA sequencing of pretreatment tumors were performed in addition to TCR sequencing. Durable clinical benefit was achieved by nine patients but not by the remaining 20. Twenty-nine patients had pretreatment blood TCR-seq, about 24 had at least one posttreatment blood collection, and about 24 had tumor TCR-seq.

Synthetic TCR analog templates were spiked into each PCR so that absolute template abundance could be estimated from read counts. TCRbeta CDR3 regions were amplified from genomic DNA with bias-controlled V and J gene primers using the immunoSEQ assay. Rearranged TCRbeta segments were sequenced at approximately 20X coverage. The authors' analysis ran thus. Clustering was used to correct sequencing errors, and CDR3s were annotated against IMGT to assign V, D and J genes. Only productive TCRbeta rearrangements were used in downstream analyses, excluding out-of-frame or stop-codon sequences. Clonality was calculated as one minus the Shannon entropy normalized by the log of the number of unique productive sequences. Clones differing between time points or between blood and tumor were identified by Fisher's exact test with Benjamini-Hochberg correction at adjusted p below 0.01. TCRdb provides this immuneACCESS table in a form limited to in-frame rearrangements. Some clones are lacking; in checked studies, under half of them reflect an unresolved V gene, and why the rest are absent is not known. The D gene and trimming were derived from the DNA, and the V and J assignments and clone size from that table. A total of fewer than 40,000 clones appear in this sample, about nine tenths of them only once. The top ten clones comprise around 11% of the sample.

What the work shows at the level of the full study, not this receptor alone: Because of the small sample size (n ≈ 29) and the many exploratory analyses performed, the results are intended to be regarded as hypothesis-generating. Improved progression-free and overall survival was associated with having pretreatment peripheral blood TCR clonality below the median. Among patients with durable benefit, tumor-associated TCR clones showed greater expansion in peripheral blood 3 weeks after treatment started (n = 22, p = 0.022).

The sequence links TRBV2 to TRBJ2-6; the D gene is perhaps TRBD2, on 6 matching bases. Sequencing was performed on PBMCs, taken around atezolizumab (anti-PD-L1) treatment. The sequence derives from a woman aged 55-69 years with urothelial cancer. The sequence in DNA is TGTGCCAGCAGCCCCTTGGGGGGTGGAGTATTCTCTGGGGCCAACGTCCTGACTTTC. Translated, this gives CASSPLGGGVFSGANVLTF.